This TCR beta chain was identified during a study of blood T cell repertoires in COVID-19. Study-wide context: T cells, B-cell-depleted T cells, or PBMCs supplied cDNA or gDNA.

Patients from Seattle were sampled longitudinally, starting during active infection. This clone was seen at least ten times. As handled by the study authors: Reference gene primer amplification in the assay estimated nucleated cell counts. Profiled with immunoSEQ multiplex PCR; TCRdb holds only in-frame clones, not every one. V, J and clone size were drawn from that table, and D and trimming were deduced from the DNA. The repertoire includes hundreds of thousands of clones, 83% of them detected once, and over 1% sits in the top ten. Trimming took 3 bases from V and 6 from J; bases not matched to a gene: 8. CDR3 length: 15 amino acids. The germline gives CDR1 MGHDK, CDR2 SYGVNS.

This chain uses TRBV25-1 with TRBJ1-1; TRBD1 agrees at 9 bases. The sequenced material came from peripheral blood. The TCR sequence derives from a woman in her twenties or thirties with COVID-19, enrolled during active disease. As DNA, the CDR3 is TGTGCCAGCAGTGACGTAGACAGGGGGATAGCTGAAGCTTTCTTT. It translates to CASSDVDRGIAEAFF.